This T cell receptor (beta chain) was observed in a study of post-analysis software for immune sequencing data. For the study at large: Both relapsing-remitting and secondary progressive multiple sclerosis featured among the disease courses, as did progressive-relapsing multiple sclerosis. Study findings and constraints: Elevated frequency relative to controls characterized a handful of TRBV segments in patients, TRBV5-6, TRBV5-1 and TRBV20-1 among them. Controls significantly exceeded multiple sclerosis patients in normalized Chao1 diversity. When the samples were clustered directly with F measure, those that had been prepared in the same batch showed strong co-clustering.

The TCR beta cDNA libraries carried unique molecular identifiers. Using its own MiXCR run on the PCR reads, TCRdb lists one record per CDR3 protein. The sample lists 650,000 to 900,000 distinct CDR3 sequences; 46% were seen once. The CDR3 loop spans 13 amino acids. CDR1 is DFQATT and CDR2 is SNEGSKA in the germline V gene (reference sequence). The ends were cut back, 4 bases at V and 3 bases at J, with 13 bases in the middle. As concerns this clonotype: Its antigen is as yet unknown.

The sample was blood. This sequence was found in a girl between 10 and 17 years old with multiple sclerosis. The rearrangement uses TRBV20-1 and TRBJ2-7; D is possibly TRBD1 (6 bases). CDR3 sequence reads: CSAMGQGYYEQYF. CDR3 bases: TGCAGTGCTATGGGTCAGGGGTACTACGAGCAGTACTTC.